The 9 T cell receptor beta chains listed next were all sequenced from one sample in a study of identical twins. MiXCR, run by TCRdb on the 5' RACE reads, gives a single entry per CDR3 protein. Of more than 350,000 distinct CDR3 sequences in the sample, 9% to 10% are singletons; the top ten hold 8.5% to 10%. Sequencing was carried out using naive T cells sorted from blood. The source is a woman aged 45-65 years in good health.

The chain has TRBV2 and TRBJ2-1; possibly TRBD2 for D (6 bases). The CDR3 contains 14 residues. V lost 1 base to trimming and J lost 5 bases, with 9 bases between them. Germline V gene lookup returns CDR1 SNHLY and CDR2 FYNNEI. The CDR3 reads CASSEGTTNNEQFF. CDR3 nucleotides: TGTGCCAGCAGTGAAGGGACTACGAACAATGAGCAGTTCTTC.

This clonotype was detected ten times or more. This chain joins TRBV29-1 and TRBJ1-4, with D uncertain. CDR1 SQVTM and CDR2 ANQGSEA come from the germline V gene. This CDR3 comprises 12 residues. The ends were cut back, 4 bases at V and 5 bases at J, with 8 bases in the middle. The CDR3 protein is CSVGTLNEKLFF. For the CDR3, the DNA is TGCAGCGTTGGAACTTTGAATGAAAAACTGTTTTTT.

The chain combines TRBV5-1 with TRBJ2-1; TRBD2 matches at 12 bases. V shed 0 bases and J 8 bases; nucleotides not matched to a gene: 9. This CDR3 comprises 17 residues. Germline values: CDR1 SGHRS, CDR2 YFSETQ. The CDR3 loop reads CASSLGLAGGPWDEQFF. The CDR3 DNA reads TGCGCCAGCAGCTTGGGGCTAGCGGGAGGGCCTTGGGATGAGCAGTTCTTC. The full variable domain, with the rest looked up from reference TRBV5-1 and TRBJ2-1, is KAGVTQTPRYLIKTRGQQVTLSCSPISGHRSVSWYQQTPGQGLQFLFEYFSETQRNKGNFPGRFSGRQFSNSRSEMNVSTLELGDSALYLCASSLGLAGGPWDEQFFGPGTRLTVL.

The CDR3 loop is CAIKDNRGGYTF. Written as DNA, the CDR3 is TGTGCCATCAAGGATAACAGGGGTGGCTACACCTTC. The rearrangement uses TRBV10-3 and TRBJ1-2; TRBD1 agrees at 7 bases. Trimming removed 7 bases from V and 7 bases from J; junction bases left unmatched: 6. Germline CDR1 and CDR2: ENHRY and SYGVKD. This CDR3 region has 12 residues.

This chain connects TRBV12-5 to TRBJ1-5, with unresolved D. This CDR3 region has 11 residues. Germline V CDR1 and CDR2: LGHNT, FRNRAP. The V and J ends lost 5 bases and 7 bases respectively, with 6 bases between them. The CDR3: CASGRGQPQHF. The CDR3, as DNA: TGTGCTAGTGGTCGCGGGCAGCCCCAGCATTTT.

V gene TRBV12-3 or TRBV12-4 combines with J gene TRBJ1-2, with D tentatively TRBD1 (6 bases). CDR3 length: 13 amino acids. Between the trimmed V and J ends, which lost 8 bases and 5 bases, there was a span of 15 bases. The chain's CDR3 is CASSPRGAYGYTF. DNA for the CDR3: TGTGCCAGCTCCCCCCGGGGGGCTTATGGCTACACCTTC.

This clonotype was counted at least ten times. The genes are TRBV4-1 and TRBJ2-7; 11 bases are a match to TRBD2. This CDR3 contains 15 residues. CDR1 is MGHRA and CDR2 is YSYEKL in the germline V gene. The V gene end was trimmed by 3 bases and the J gene end by 2 bases; junction bases not matched to a gene: 3. The CDR3 nucleotides are TGCGCCAGCAGCCATAGACTAGCGGGAACCTACGAGCAGTACTTC. Its translation: CASSHRLAGTYEQYF.

V and J are TRBV5-6 and TRBJ2-7; 11 positions agree with TRBD1. CDR3 length equals 19 residues. V lost 4 bases and J lost 4; bases outside the gene matches: 19. Germline values: CDR1 SGHDT, CDR2 YYEEEE. The CDR3 bases are TGTGCCAGCAGCCCTCGGGGCCCTACCGGGACAGGGGGAGATTACGAGCAGTACGTC. This codes for CASSPRGPTGTGGDYEQYV.

This clonotype has more than one count but fewer than ten. The chain has TRBV30 and TRBJ2-1; D gene ambiguous. The CDR3 has 12 amino acids. Deletions cut 5 bases from V and 6 bases from J, with 11 bases between. In germline, CDR1 is GTSNPN, CDR2 SVGIG (reference sequence). The CDR3 bases are TGTGCCTGGGGTCCCCGAGCCAATGAGCAGTTCTTC. Residues: CAWGPRANEQFF.